This record looks at one T cell receptor beta chain sequence and its context. These data come from a study of identical twins. TCRdb recomputed calls from the 5' RACE reads with MiXCR, one row per CDR3 protein. The sample includes 600,000 to 800,000 distinct CDR3 sequences, around 21% of them seen just once. The germline V gene encodes CDR1 SGDLS and CDR2 YYNGEE. The CDR3 length is 13 residues. Trimming cost V 0 bases and J 4 bases, with 7 bases left between them. The same sample was also used in a study of T cells expressing NK-cell markers.

Source material: PBMCs. This sequence was found in a young woman in good health. The chain carries TRBV9 and TRBJ1-1; D uncertain. CDR3 loop: CASSVDLGTEAFF. CDR3 in DNA: TGTGCCAGCAGCGTAGATCTCGGCACTGAAGCTTTCTTT.